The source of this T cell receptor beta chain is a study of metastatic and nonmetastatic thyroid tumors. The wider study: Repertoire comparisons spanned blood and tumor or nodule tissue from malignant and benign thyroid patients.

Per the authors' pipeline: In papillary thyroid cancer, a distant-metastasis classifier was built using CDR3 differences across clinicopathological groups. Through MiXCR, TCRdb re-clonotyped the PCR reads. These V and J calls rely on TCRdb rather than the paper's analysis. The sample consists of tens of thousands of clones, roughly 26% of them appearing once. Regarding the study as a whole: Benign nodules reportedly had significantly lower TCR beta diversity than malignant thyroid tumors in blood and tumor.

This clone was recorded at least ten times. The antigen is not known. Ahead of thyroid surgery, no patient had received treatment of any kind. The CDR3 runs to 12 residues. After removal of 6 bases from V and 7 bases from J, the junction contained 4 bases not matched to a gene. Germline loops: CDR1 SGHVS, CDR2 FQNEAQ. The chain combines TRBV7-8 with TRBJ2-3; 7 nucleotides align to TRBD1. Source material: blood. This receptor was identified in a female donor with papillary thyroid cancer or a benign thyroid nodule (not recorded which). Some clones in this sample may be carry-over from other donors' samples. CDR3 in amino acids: CASSWDSYTQYF. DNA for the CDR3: TGTGCCAGCAGTTGGGACAGTTATACGCAGTATTTT.